This T cell receptor beta chain was recovered during a study of Ad26.COV2.S vaccination and SARS-CoV-2 variants. Across the whole study: This donor came from the COV1001 trial of Ad26.COV2.S.

Trimming stripped 6 bases from V and 0 bases from J, with 24 bases between. Germline V gene data show CDR1 as SSHAT and CDR2 as FNYEAQ (reference sequence). This CDR3 region has 19 residues. This clone was recorded many times. The antigen is unknown. Study conclusions and caveats: Total T cell responses were possibly underestimated by TCR breadth and depth analyses.

As to treatment: 15 to 20 received Ad26.COV2.S at low or high dose, single or two shots; about 5 received placebo; per-sample allocation not given. Vaccine and placebo recipients were sampled on day 63 after the first injection. The individual, an adult aged 18-55 years, was a donor in Boston. Immunization relied on an Ad26 vector, which expressed Wuhan-strain SARS-CoV-2 spike. Sequencing used immunoSEQ multiplex PCR; TCRdb keeps in-frame clones, though not all of them. The repertoire includes about 320,000 clones, around 84% of them detected once, and around 1.9% sits in the top ten. The specimen was peripheral blood, collected in a trial of Ad26.COV2.S vaccine versus placebo. The V call is TRBV7-7, the J call TRBJ1-3; D perhaps matches TRBD1 (6 bases). This sequence was found in a person aged 18-60 years who received the Ad26.COV2.S COVID-19 vaccine or a placebo. This CDR3 reads CASRKDWAVQGFSGNTIYF. CDR3 sequence (DNA): TGTGCCAGCAGAAAGGATTGGGCCGTACAGGGTTTCTCTGGAAACACCATATATTTT.